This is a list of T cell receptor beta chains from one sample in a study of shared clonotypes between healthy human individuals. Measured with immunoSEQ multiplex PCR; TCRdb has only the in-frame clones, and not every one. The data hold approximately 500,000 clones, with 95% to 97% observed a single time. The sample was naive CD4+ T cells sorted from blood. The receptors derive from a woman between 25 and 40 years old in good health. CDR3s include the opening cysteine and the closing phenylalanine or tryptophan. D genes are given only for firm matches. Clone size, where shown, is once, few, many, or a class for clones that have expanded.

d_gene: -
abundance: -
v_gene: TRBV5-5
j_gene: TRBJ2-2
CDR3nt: TGTGCCAGCAGCCAACCCCTTGGGTCCGGGGAGCTGTTTTTT
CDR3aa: CASSQPLGSGELFF

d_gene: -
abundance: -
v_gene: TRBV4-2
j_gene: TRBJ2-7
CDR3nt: TGTGCCAGCACGGGGACGCCGGATTCCTACGAGCAGTACTTC
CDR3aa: CASTGTPDSYEQYF

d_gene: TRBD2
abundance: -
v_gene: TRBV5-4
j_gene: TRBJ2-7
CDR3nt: TGTGCCAGCAGCTACACTAGCGGGAGGGAGCAGTACTTC
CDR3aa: CASSYTSGREQYF

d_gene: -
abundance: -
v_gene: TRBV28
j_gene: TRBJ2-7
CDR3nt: TGTGCCAGCAGCCTGCGCAAGGGGCAGTACTACGAGCAGTACTTC
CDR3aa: CASSLRKGQYYEQYF

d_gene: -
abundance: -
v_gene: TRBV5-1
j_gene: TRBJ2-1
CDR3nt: TGCGCCAGCACCTTGACAGCGCCGTTAATTGACAATGAGCAGTTCTTC
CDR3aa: CASTLTAPLIDNEQFF

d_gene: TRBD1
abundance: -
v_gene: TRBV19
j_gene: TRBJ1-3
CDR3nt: TGTGCCAGTAGTATACTTGGGGACAGAATTCCCTCTGGAAACACCATATATTTT
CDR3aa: CASSILGDRIPSGNTIYF

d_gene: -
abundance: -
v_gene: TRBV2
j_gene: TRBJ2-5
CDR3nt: TGTGCCAGCAGTGGTTCTGTTAAAGAGACCCAGTACTTC
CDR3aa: CASSGSVKETQYF

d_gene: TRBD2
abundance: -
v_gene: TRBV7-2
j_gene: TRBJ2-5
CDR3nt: TGTGCCAGCAGCCAAAAGGCGGGGATACTAGCGGATCAAGAGACCCAGTACTTC
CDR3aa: CASSQKAGILADQETQYF

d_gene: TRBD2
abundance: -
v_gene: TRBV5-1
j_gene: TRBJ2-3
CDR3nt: TGCGCCAGCAGCGGGAGTCGAGCGGGGGATACGCAGTATTTT
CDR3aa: CASSGSRAGDTQYF

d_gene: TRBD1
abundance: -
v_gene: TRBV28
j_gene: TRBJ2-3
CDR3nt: TGTGCCAGCAGTGGCGGACAGGGAGTTGCAGATACGCAGTATTTT
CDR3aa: CASSGGQGVADTQYF

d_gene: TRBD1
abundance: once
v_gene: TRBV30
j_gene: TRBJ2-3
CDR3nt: TGTGCCTGGAGAGCCTACACAGGGGCCTTCACAGATACGCAGTATTTT
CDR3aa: CAWRAYTGAFTDTQYF

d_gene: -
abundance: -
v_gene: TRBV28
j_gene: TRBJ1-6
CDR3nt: TGTGCCAGCAGTTTAGTCCCCTCCAGTTCACCCCTCCACTTT
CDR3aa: CASSLVPSSSPLHF

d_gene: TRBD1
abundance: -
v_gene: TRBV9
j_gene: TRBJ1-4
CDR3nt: TGTGCCAGCAGCAGGGGACAGCCTAATGAAAAACTGTTTTTT
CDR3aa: CASSRGQPNEKLFF

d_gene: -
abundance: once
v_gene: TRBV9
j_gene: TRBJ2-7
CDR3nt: TGTGCCAGCAGCGTAGGGTTCCTGACAGCGGGTGGGATGGAGCAGTACTTC
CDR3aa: CASSVGFLTAGGMEQYF